The clone carrying this T cell receptor beta chain was counted many times. The data were taken from a study of human T cells and chemical hapten exposure. Germline CDR1 is DFQATT and CDR2 is SNEGSKA (reference sequence). The CDR3 is 14 amino acids. The V gene end was trimmed by 5 bases and the J gene end by 3 bases; junction bases not matched to a gene: 9. The study's library attached unique molecular identifiers to single cDNA molecules. TCRdb called the RACE reads again in MiXCR, with one record for every CDR3 protein. The data contain some 110,000 distinct CDR3 sequences, 30% to 35% of them singletons. As for time point: patch test 3, about 24 weeks after DPC sensitization. Treatment indicated: therapeutic diphenylcyclopropenone sensitization with weekly scalp DPC.

The specimen comprised whole blood, sampled in connection with sensitization to the hapten diphenylcyclopropenone (DPC). The gene calls are TRBV20-1 and TRBJ2-7, with TRBD2 identical over 8 bases. The receptor was derived from a man in his forties with alopecia areata. Some clones in this sample may be carry-over from other donors' samples. This CDR3 is CSASTVSGNYEQYF. The CDR3 DNA sequence: TGCAGTGCTTCAACGGTTAGCGGGAACTACGAGCAGTACTTC.